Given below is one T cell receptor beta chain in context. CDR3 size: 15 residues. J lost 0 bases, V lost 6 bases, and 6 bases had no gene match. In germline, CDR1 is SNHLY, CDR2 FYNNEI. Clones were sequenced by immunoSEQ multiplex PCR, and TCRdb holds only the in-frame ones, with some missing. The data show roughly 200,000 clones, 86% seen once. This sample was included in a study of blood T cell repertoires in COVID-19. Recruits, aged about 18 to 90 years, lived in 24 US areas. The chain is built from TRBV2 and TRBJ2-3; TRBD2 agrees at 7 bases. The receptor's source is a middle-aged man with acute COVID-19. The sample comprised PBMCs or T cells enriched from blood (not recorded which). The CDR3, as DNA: TGTGCCAGCAGACGGCTAGCGGATAGCACAGATACGCAGTATTTT. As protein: CASRRLADSTDTQYF.